The 9 T cell receptor beta chains below all came from one sample that was sequenced in a study of a mutant IDH1 vaccine in newly diagnosed glioma. Only in-frame clones appear in the TCRdb table, and some are missing; sequencing was by immunoSEQ multiplex PCR. In the table there are some 68,000 clones, 79% of which are singletons. The time point denotes: baseline, week 1 (first vaccination visit). Treatment: pre-vaccination baseline after standard-of-care therapy. The specimen comprised PBMCs, sampled from a glioma patient treated with radiotherapy, temozolomide or both. These receptors came from a man aged 45 to 65 with glioma.

The count of this clone is one. The rearrangement joins TRBV5-4 to TRBJ2-6; D not certain. Germline-derived CDR1 and CDR2 are SGHNT and YYREEE (reference sequence). This CDR3 has 16 amino acids. V lost 0 bases and J 1 base, leaving 8 bases between the germline ends. CDR3 bases: TGTGCCAGCAGCTTGGAGTCGGTTTCTGGGGCCAACGTCCTGACTTTC. Amino acid sequence: CASSLESVSGANVLTF.

V usage is TRBV7-6 and J usage is TRBJ1-5; 9 nucleotides align to TRBD1. This CDR3 comprises 16 residues. Germline V gene data show CDR1 as SGHVS and CDR2 as FNYEAQ. The V segment lost 5 bases and the J segment 2 bases; nucleotides outside the gene matches: 7. The CDR3 region has the DNA TGTGCCAGCAGCCCCACAGGGGGCGCGGGCAATCAGCCCCAGCATTTT. Translated: CASSPTGGAGNQPQHF.

J is TRBJ2-5 and V is TRBV7-6; no reliable D call. V was shortened by 4 bases and J by 4 bases, with 10 bases between the two germline ends. This CDR3 contains 13 residues. Germline V CDR1 and CDR2: SGHVS, FNYEAQ. DNA of the CDR3: TGTGCCAGCAGCTCCTCTCGTTTAGAGACCCAGTACTTC. This gives the protein CASSSSRLETQYF.

The rearrangement joins TRBV11-2 to TRBJ1-2; D is uncertain. V was pared by 5 bases and J by 3 bases, with 10 bases between. This CDR3 is built from 13 residues. Germline CDR1 reads SGHAT; CDR2 reads FQNNGV. In nucleotides, the CDR3 is TGTGCCAGCAGCCCGCAGGAGGACTATGGCTACACCTTC. This encodes CASSPQEDYGYTF.

V and J are TRBV9 and TRBJ2-1; 7 bases map to TRBD1. Trimming at V came to 5 bases and at J to 7 bases, leaving 12 bases not matched to a gene. The length of the CDR3 is 15 residues. Per the germline V gene, CDR1 is SGDLS and CDR2 is YYNGEE. The CDR3 DNA reads as TGTGCCAGCAGAAATACCGGGACAGCTTCTAATGAGCAGTTCTTC. As protein: CASRNTGTASNEQFF.

The chain joins TRBV30 to TRBJ2-6; D tentatively fits TRBD1 or TRBD2 (6 bases each). The CDR3 contains 16 residues. The germline CDR1 and CDR2 sequences are GTSNPN and SVGIG (reference sequence). Trimming shortened V by 0 bases and J by 3 bases, and 12 bases separated the two germline ends. The CDR3 is CAWSVLGGHGANVLTF. As DNA, the CDR3 is TGTGCCTGGAGTGTACTTGGGGGGCATGGGGCCAACGTCCTGACTTTC.

The chain combines TRBV15 with TRBJ2-1; 8 positions agree with TRBD2. Germline V gene data show CDR1 as LNHNV and CDR2 as YYDKDF (reference sequence). Trimming cost V 0 bases and J 4 bases; bases outside gene matches: 8. This CDR3 contains 17 residues. The CDR3 nucleotides are TGTGCCACCAGCAGAGAGCAAGCGGGGGCCCCTTACAATGAGCAGTTCTTC. Translated, it gives CATSREQAGAPYNEQFF.

The chain links TRBV6-5 to TRBJ2-2, with a possible D match to TRBD1 (6 bases). Trimming removed 4 bases from V and 5 bases from J, with 8 bases in between. Germline CDR1 MNHEY, CDR2 SVGAGI. The CDR3 length is 13 residues. Here the CDR3 DNA reads TGTGCCAGCAGTTTTCAGGGGACCGGGGAGCTGTTTTTT. This translates into CASSFQGTGELFF.

V and J are TRBV30 and TRBJ1-5; D unclear. CDR3 length equals 13 residues. Trimming took 1 base from V and 7 from J, leaving 11 bases between them. Germline CDR1 is GTSNPN and CDR2 is SVGIG (reference sequence). The CDR3 loop reads CAWSGSGIQPQHF. CDR3 DNA sequence: TGTGCCTGGAGTGGGTCAGGAATACAGCCCCAGCATTTT.